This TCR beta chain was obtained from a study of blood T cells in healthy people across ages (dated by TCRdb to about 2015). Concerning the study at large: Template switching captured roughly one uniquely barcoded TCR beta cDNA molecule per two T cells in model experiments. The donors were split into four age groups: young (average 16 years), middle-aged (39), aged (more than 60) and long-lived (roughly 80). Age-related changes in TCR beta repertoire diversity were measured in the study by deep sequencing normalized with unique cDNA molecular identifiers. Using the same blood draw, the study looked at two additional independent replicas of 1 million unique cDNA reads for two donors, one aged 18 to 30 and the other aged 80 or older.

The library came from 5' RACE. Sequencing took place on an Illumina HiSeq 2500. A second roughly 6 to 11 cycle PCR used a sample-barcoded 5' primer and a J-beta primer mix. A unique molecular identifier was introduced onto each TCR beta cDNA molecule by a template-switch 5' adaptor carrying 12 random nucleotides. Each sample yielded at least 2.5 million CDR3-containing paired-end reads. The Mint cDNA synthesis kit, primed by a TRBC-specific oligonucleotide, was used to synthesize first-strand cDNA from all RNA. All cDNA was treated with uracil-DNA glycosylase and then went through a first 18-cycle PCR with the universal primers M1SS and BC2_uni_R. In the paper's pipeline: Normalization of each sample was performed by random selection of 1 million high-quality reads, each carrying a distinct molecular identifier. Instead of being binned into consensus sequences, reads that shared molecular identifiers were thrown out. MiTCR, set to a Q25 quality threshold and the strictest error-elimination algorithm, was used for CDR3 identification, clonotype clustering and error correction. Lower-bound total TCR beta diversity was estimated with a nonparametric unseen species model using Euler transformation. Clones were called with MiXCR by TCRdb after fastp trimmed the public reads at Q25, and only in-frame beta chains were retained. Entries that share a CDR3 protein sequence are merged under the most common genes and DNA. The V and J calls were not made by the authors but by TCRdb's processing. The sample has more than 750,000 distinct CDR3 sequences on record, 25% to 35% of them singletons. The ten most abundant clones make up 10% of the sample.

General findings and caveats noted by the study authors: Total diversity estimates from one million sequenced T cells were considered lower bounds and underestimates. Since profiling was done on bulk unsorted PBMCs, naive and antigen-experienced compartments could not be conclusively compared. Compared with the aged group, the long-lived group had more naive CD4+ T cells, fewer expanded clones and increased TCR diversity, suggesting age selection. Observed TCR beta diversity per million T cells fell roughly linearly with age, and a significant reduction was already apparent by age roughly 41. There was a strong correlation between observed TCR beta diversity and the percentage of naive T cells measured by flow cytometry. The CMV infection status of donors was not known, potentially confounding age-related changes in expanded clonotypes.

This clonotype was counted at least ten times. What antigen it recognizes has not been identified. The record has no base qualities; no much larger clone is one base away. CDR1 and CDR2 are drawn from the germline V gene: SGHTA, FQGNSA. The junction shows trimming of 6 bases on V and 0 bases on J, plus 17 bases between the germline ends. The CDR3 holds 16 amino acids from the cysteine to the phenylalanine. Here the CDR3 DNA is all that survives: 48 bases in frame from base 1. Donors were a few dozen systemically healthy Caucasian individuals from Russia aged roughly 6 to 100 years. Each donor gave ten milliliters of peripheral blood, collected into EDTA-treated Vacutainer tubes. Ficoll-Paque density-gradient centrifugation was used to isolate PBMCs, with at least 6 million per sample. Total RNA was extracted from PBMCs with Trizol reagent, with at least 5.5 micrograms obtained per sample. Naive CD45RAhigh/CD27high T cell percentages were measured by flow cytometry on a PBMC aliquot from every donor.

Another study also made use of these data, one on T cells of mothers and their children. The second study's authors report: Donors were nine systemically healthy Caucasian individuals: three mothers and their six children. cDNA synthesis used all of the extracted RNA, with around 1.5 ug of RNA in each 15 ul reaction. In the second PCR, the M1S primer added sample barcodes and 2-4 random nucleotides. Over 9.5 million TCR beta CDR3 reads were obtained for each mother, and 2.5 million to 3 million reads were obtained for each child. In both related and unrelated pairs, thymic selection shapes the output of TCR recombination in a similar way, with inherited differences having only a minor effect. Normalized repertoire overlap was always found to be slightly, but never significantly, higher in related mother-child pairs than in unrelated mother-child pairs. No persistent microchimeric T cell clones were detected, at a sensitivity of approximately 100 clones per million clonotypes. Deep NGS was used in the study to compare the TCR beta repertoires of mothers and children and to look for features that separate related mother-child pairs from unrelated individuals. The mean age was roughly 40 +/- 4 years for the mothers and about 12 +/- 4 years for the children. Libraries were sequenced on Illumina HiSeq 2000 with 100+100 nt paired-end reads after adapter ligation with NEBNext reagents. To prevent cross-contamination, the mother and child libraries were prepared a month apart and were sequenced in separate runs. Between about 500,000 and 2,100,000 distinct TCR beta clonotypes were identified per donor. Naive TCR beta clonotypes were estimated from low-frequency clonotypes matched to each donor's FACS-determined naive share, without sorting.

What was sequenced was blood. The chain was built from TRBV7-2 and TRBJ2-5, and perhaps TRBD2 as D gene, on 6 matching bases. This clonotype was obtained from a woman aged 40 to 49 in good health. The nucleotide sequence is TGTGCCAGCAGTTCCCCGACTAGGAGCTACCAAGAGACCCAGTACTTC. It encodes CASSSPTRSYQETQYF.